The following is a T cell receptor beta chain sequence with its context. The target of this receptor is not known. Base qualities are not provided; no much larger clone lies one nucleotide away. These data come from a study of human versus mouse CDR3 diversity and MHC coevolution (dated by TCRdb to 2016 to 2017). In terms of the full investigation: The immunoSEQ assay was reported to detect one in 200,000 T cells and to minimize multiplex PCR amplification bias. Across mouse and human samples, each sample had between about 0.6 x 10^7 and 1.6 x 10^7 valid reads. Repertoires of human naive CD4 T cells were used as a reference for TCR selection on multiple MHC II alleles and were compared against human-TCR-locus transgenic mice carrying single MHC II. Three healthy volunteer blood donors were included in the human cohort, with one aged 30 to 39, one aged 40 to 50 and one aged 60 to 69 at collection. General study outcomes and caveats: Because human T cells were selected on roughly 6 MHC II alleles, repertoire diversity in humans and mice was not considered directly comparable. The lowest clonal inequality scores among all compared groups were observed in two of the three human donors. The largest TCR beta repertoire, approximately 1.7 million clonotypes, was estimated by iCHAO1 for humans, a finding likely attributable to selection by multiple MHC II molecules. On average, humans had more CDR3 deletions and insertions than mice, indicating greater exonuclease and TdT activity.

Genomic DNA was extracted from the sorted cells using the QIAGEN blood and tissue kit and was quantified on a NanoDrop 1000. Deep sequencing and quantification of TCR alpha and beta chains were performed on the immunoSEQ platform by multiplex PCR of genomic DNA. Per the original workflow: Annotation of the TCR sequences relied on IMGT gene and region definitions. Out-of-frame rearrangements served as a stand-in for the preselection repertoire and were compared with in-frame clonotypes. To estimate repertoire size, the study used the iCHAO1 estimator that comes with the immunoSEQ platform. A Gini index, which is based on the Lorenz curve, was applied to in-frame amino acid clonotypes to measure clonal inequality. The intersect function in the R package tcR was used to count shared clonotypes, while the Jaccard index served to score similarity. V, J and V-J usage frequencies went into a principal component analysis run with the R prcomp function, with no normalization applied. TCRdb carries this immuneACCESS record with in-frame sequences only. Its versions omit some clonotypes, under half of them owing to an unresolved V gene in the studies checked, with the rest unexplained. V, J and clone size are taken as reported in that table, and D and trimming were inferred from the DNA itself. Here the sample has tens of thousands of clones; 93% occur a single time. The ten largest clonotypes hold 1.3% of the sample.

The CDR3 holds 15 amino acids from the cysteine to the phenylalanine. CDR3 DNA is the only sequence kept; it has 45 bases, read in frame from the first base. Compared with germline, V lacks 4 bases and J lacks 4 bases; bases without a gene match: 4. Based on the germline V gene, the CDR1 and CDR2 sequences are SGHTA and FQGNSA. Fluorescence-activated cell sorting was used to isolate naive CD4 T cells, defined as CD45RO-negative and CD62L-positive, from PBMCs. From each donor, 45 to 60 ml of fresh peripheral blood was taken, and Ficoll density centrifugation was then used to isolate PBMCs. Cell sorting was carried out on a FACSAria III instrument, and a purity above 95% was achieved for all samples.

Rearrangement joined TRBV7-2 to TRBJ2-3, with 11 bases matching TRBD1. The material sequenced was naive CD4+ T cells from blood. Reading the label with the study, this specimen's cell subset or site is: CD45RO-negative CD62L-positive naive CD4 T cells. The sequence derives from a person between 25 and 69 years old in good health. The DNA sequence follows: TGTGCCAGCAGCTCTCGGACAGGGGGCGCAGATACGCAGTATTTT. Its product reads: CASSSRTGGADTQYF. The variable domain in full, with residues beyond the CDR3 obtained from the reference TRBV7-2 and TRBJ2-3 genes, is GAGVSQSPSNKVTEKGKDVELRCDPISGHTALYWYRQSLGQGLEFLIYFQGNSAPDKSGLPSDRFSAERTGGSVSTLTIQRTQQEDSAVYLCASSSRTGGADTQYFGPGTRLTVL.